What follows are 25 T cell receptor beta chains derived from one specimen sequenced in a study of CD8 T cells in Susac syndrome. Random-hexamer reverse transcription was applied to about 0.5 to 1 ug RNA. TCRdb passed the immunoSEQ multiplex PCR reads through MiXCR, listing each CDR3 protein once. The sample includes around 190,000 distinct CDR3 sequences, 90% to 95% of them seen just once. Sequenced sample: CD4+ T cells from PBMCs. These receptors originate from a human donor in good health.

V usage is TRBV6-5 and J usage is TRBJ2-3, with 8 bases fitting TRBD1. Germline V gene lookup returns CDR1 MNHEY and CDR2 SVGAGI. Unmatched junction bases numbered 10, after V lost 6 bases and J lost 5 bases. The CDR3 contains 15 residues. This CDR3 reads CASRSGQGYRDTQYF. Here the CDR3 DNA reads TGTGCCAGCAGGTCCGGACAGGGATATCGAGATACGCAGTATTTT.

DNA of the CDR3: TGTGCCAGCAGTTCCGGACAGGGCCAGCAGTACTTC. This sequence encodes CASSSGQGQQYF. The V and J genes are TRBV12-3 or TRBV12-4 and TRBJ2-7; TRBD1 matches at 8 bases. CDR3 size: 12 residues. Unmatched junction bases numbered 4, after V lost 4 bases and J lost 8 bases.

The V and J genes are TRBV20-1 and TRBJ1-4; no clear D gene. CDR3 length equals 15 residues. The V gene's germline CDR1 is DFQATT and CDR2 SNEGSKA (reference sequence). V was trimmed by 0 bases and J by 8 bases, leaving 16 bases between them. The CDR3 loop reads CSARESGFINEKLFF. Written as DNA, the CDR3 is TGCAGTGCTAGAGAGTCAGGATTCATAAACGAAAAACTGTTTTTT.

This clonotype was counted once. V usage is TRBV15 and J usage is TRBJ2-5; D gene ambiguous. This CDR3 has 15 residues. CDR1 and CDR2 from the germline V gene are LNHNV and YYDKDF (reference sequence). Trimming pared 0 bases from V and 2 bases from J, leaving 10 bases between. The CDR3 protein is CATSRDRRLQETQYF. CDR3 DNA: TGTGCCACCAGCAGAGATAGGCGGCTACAAGAGACCCAGTACTTC.

The chain links TRBV28 to TRBJ1-5; D not certain. The V gene's germline CDR1 is MDHEN and CDR2 SYDVKM. The ends were cut back, 8 bases at V and 0 bases at J, with 14 bases in the middle. The CDR3 spans 15 residues. Written as DNA, the CDR3 is TGTGCCAGCGGATACAGTAGCTATAGCAATCAGCCCCAGCATTTT. Protein product: CASGYSSYSNQPQHF. The variable domain in full, with the rest retrieved from reference TRBV28 and TRBJ1-5, is DVKVTQSSRYLVKRTGEKVFLECVQDMDHENMFWYRQDPGLGLRLIYFSYDVKMKEKGDIPEGYSVSREKKERFSLILESASTNQTSMYLCASGYSSYSNQPQHFGDGTRLSIL.

The DNA for the CDR3 is TGTGCCAGCACCACCGGGCCCTGGGCAGCCTACAATGAGCAGTTCTTC. Its translation is CASTTGPWAAYNEQFF. The chain uses TRBV6-6 and TRBJ2-1; D ambiguous. V shed 7 bases and J shed 2 bases, with 18 bases lying between them. This CDR3 is 16 amino acids long. Per the germline V gene, CDR1 is MNHNY and CDR2 is SVGAGI (reference sequence).

The chain joins TRBV23-1 to TRBJ2-7; D call uncertain. TRBV23-1 is labeled an ORF, and its function is uncertain. V lost 8 bases, J lost 4 bases, and 27 bases lay in between. This CDR3 contains 17 residues. The CDR3 is CASGPYGRLGPPYEQYF. In DNA form, the CDR3 reads TGCGCCAGCGGGCCCTACGGCAGGTTAGGGCCCCCATACGAGCAGTACTTC.

The chain links TRBV20-1 to TRBJ1-4; D is unclear. Germline V gives CDR1 DFQATT, CDR2 SNEGSKA (reference sequence). V was pared by 6 bases and J by 5 bases, with 16 bases between. The CDR3 has 14 residues. The DNA for the CDR3 is TGCAGTGCCATAGAAAGACTCCTCAATGAAAAACTGTTTTTT. Translation gives CSAIERLLNEKLFF.

CDR3 protein: CASSLGPTDYGYTF. For the CDR3, the DNA is TGCGCCAGCAGTTTAGGACCGACAGACTATGGCTACACCTTC. This rearrangement joins TRBV5-1 to TRBJ1-2, with D possibly TRBD1 on 5 matching bases. Trimming took off 5 bases at V and 3 bases at J, with 14 bases between the two ends. Germline-derived CDR1 and CDR2 are SGHRS and YFSETQ. The CDR3 runs 14 residues.

This clonotype was counted once. This chain uses TRBV24-1 with TRBJ1-2; TRBD1 matches 7 bases. V shed 4 bases and J 7 bases; nucleotides not matched to a gene: 8. CDR3 length: 14 amino acids. Germline V lookup: CDR1 KGHDR, CDR2 SFDVKD. In DNA form, the CDR3 reads TGTGCCACCAGTGACCCCGGGACAGAAGTTGGCTACACCTTC. It encodes CATSDPGTEVGYTF.

The rearrangement uses TRBV7-6 and TRBJ2-7; tentatively, D is TRBD1 (5 bases). This CDR3 comprises 14 residues. The germline V gene has CDR1 SGHVS and CDR2 FNYEAQ. V was trimmed by 2 bases and J by 7 bases, leaving 15 bases between them. This CDR3 is CASSLYDGAREQYF. CDR3 sequence (DNA): TGTGCCAGCAGCTTATACGATGGGGCGCGGGAGCAGTACTTC.

The V and J genes are TRBV5-1 and TRBJ2-3; no definite D call. The CDR3 totals 13 residues. The ends were cut back, 2 bases at V and 2 bases at J, with 6 bases in the middle. The germline V gene encodes CDR1 SGHRS and CDR2 YFSETQ. The CDR3 sequence: CASSFVFTDTQYF. CDR3 sequence (DNA): TGCGCCAGCAGCTTCGTCTTCACAGATACGCAGTATTTT. Together with reference TRBV5-1 and TRBJ2-3, the CDR3 gives the full variable domain: KAGVTQTPRYLIKTRGQQVTLSCSPISGHRSVSWYQQTPGQGLQFLFEYFSETQRNKGNFPGRFSGRQFSNSRSEMNVSTLELGDSALYLCASSFVFTDTQYFGPGTRLTVL.

The CDR3 DNA reads TGTGCCAGCAGTGAAGTAACCTCAGGGGGCTGGAGGCCCCAGCATTTT. Its protein product is CASSEVTSGGWRPQHF. The gene calls are TRBV2 and TRBJ1-5; TRBD1 aligns across 8 bases. Germline CDR1 and CDR2: SNHLY and FYNNEI. The CDR3 is made up of 16 amino acids. V was clipped by 1 base and J by 9 bases; unmatched bases: 11. Full variable domain (remainder filled in from reference TRBV2 and TRBJ1-5): EPEVTQTPSHQVTQMGQEVILRCVPISNHLYFYWYRQILGQKVEFLVSFYNNEISEKSEIFDDQFSVERPDGSNFTLKIRSTKLEDSAMYFCASSEVTSGGWRPQHFGDGTRLSIL.

J is TRBJ1-5 and V is TRBV5-6; D is uncertain. Trimming cost V 2 bases and J 6 bases, with 9 bases left between them. Germline V gene sequence: CDR1 SGHDT, CDR2 YYEEEE. CDR3 length: 13 residues. The CDR3 DNA reads TGTGCCAGCAGCTTAAGGGCGAGTCAGCCCCAGCATTTT. It encodes CASSLRASQPQHF.

This chain joins TRBV3-1 and TRBJ1-5, with TRBD1 as a possible D gene (5 bases). Germline V gene lookup returns CDR1 LGHDT and CDR2 YNNKEL (reference sequence). V was trimmed by 4 bases and J by 0 bases, leaving 7 bases between them. The CDR3 sequence is 14 residues long. The CDR3 reads CASSRDGSNQPQHF. CDR3 bases: TGTGCCAGCAGCCGGGACGGTAGCAATCAGCCCCAGCATTTT.

This chain joins TRBV7-2 and TRBJ1-5, with D possibly matching TRBD1 (6 bases). The V and J ends lost 1 base and 6 bases respectively, with 19 bases between them. The CDR3 runs to 17 residues. CDR1 is SGHTA and CDR2 is FQGNSA in the germline V gene. CDR3 coding DNA: TGTGCCAGCAGCTTAGTTTCGGGGGGCGAAGGCTCTCAGCCCCAGCATTTT. Translating it yields CASSLVSGGEGSQPQHF.

This chain uses TRBV20-1 with TRBJ2-5; perhaps TRBD2 as D (5 bases). Trimming took 8 bases from V and 5 from J, leaving 12 bases between them. Germline loops: CDR1 DFQATT, CDR2 SNEGSKA (reference sequence). The CDR3 is made up of 11 amino acids. The CDR3 DNA is TGCAGTACCGGGGTTGGTGAGACCCAGTACTTC. The encoded protein is CSTGVGETQYF.

V usage is TRBV7-3 and J usage is TRBJ2-1, with TRBD2 identical over 10 bases. Germline assignment: CDR1 SGHTA and CDR2 FQGTGA. J lost 0 bases, V lost 4 bases, and 15 bases had no gene match. The CDR3 sequence is 20 residues long. CDR3 bases: TGTGCCAGCAGCTCCCCCCTGAGGGCTAGCGGGGGAAGCTCCTACAATGAGCAGTTCTTC. This translates into CASSSPLRASGGSSYNEQFF.

This chain connects TRBV28 to TRBJ1-2, with D possibly matching TRBD1 (5 bases). V shed 5 bases and J shed 3 bases, with 13 bases lying between them. Germline CDR1 reads MDHEN; CDR2 reads SYDVKM. The CDR3 length is 14 residues. CDR3 bases: TGTGCCAGCAGTCCTGGCGGGGGGGACTATGGCTACACCTTC. Amino acid sequence: CASSPGGGDYGYTF.

This sequence joins TRBV7-8 and TRBJ2-7, with 7 bases lining up with TRBD1. Germline lookup yields CDR1 SGHVS and CDR2 FQNEAQ. V trimming: 5 bases; J trimming: 5 bases; junction bases outside the gene matches: 3. The CDR3 covers 12 residues. The DNA of the CDR3 is TGTGCCAGCAGCCCCGGGACAGACGAGCAGTACGTC. This encodes CASSPGTDEQYV.

V usage is TRBV6-5 and J usage is TRBJ1-5, with TRBD1 matching over 7 bases. This CDR3 has 15 residues. The junction had 5 bases not matched to a gene; V was cut back by 5 bases and J by 1 base. The germline gives CDR1 MNHEY, CDR2 SVGAGI. The DNA of the CDR3 is TGTGCCAGCAGTGTATACAGGGGAAGCAATCAGCCCCAGCATTTT. Translated, it gives CASSVYRGSNQPQHF.

As DNA, the CDR3 is TGTGCCAGCAGCCTTCCCCGGACAGGGGTGGTTTCACCCCTCCACTTT. The encoded protein is CASSLPRTGVVSPLHF. The chain has TRBV3-1 and TRBJ1-6, with 9 bases fitting TRBD1. CDR3 length equals 16 residues. The ends lost 4 bases at V and 9 bases at J; junction bases unmatched: 10. The germline V gene encodes CDR1 LGHDT and CDR2 YNNKEL (reference sequence).

The chain joins TRBV4-2 to TRBJ2-3; 11 nucleotides align to TRBD2. J gave up 1 base and V 0 bases, and 9 bases lay outside the gene matches. Germline V gives CDR1 LGHNA, CDR2 YNFKEQ. CDR3 length: 19 amino acids. The CDR3 reads CASSQDLAGGPLGTDTQYF. CDR3 nucleotide sequence: TGTGCCAGCAGCCAAGATCTAGCGGGGGGACCCCTCGGCACAGATACGCAGTATTTT.

This clonotype has only one observation. Here the CDR3 reads CASSLGPAGENQETQYF. The CDR3 DNA follows: TGCGCCAGCAGCTTGGGGCCAGCGGGAGAGAACCAAGAGACCCAGTACTTC. This chain joins TRBV5-1 and TRBJ2-5, with TRBD2 identical over 8 bases. This CDR3 comprises 17 residues. Germline CDR1 reads SGHRS; CDR2 reads YFSETQ. V was pared by 0 bases and J by 0 bases, with 7 bases of the junction left unmatched.

This sequence joins TRBV25-1 and TRBJ2-2; the D call may be TRBD1 or TRBD2 (6 bases each). The V gene lost 8 bases and the J gene lost 1 base, with 20 bases spanning the gap. The CDR3 is made up of 17 amino acids. Germline lookup yields CDR1 MGHDK and CDR2 SYGVNS. DNA of the CDR3: TGTGCCAGCCACATAACGGGGGCCCAAATGAACACCGGGGAGCTGTTTTTT. It specifies CASHITGAQMNTGELFF. Looking up the rest from reference TRBV25-1 and TRBJ2-2 gives the full variable domain: EADIYQTPRYLVIGTGKKITLECSQTMGHDKMYWYQQDPGMELHLIHYSYGVNSTEKGDLSSESTVSRIRTEHFPLTLESARPSHTSQYLCASHITGAQMNTGELFFGEGSRLTVL.